This TCR beta chain stems from a study of T cells after posttransplantation cyclophosphamide. General observations from the study: TRB clonality was highly associated with recipient CMV seropositivity and reactivation.

TCRdb's table, derived via immunoSEQ multiplex PCR, lists solely in-frame clones and lacks some. The record shows 30,000 to 35,000 clones for this sample, with no singletons present. This clone came up many times. Antigen: not known. V shed 1 base, J shed 0 bases, and the junction held 2 bases outside the gene matches. This CDR3 contains 16 residues. From germline, CDR1 is SGHTA and CDR2 FQGTGA. This clonotype was obtained from a woman aged 45-65 years in good health and a related stem cell transplant donor. The V gene is TRBV7-3, the J gene TRBJ2-1; 8 bases align to TRBD2. The sequencing sample was made of PBMCs. CDR3 sequence reads: CASSLMAGGSYNEQFF. The CDR3 DNA reads as TGTGCCAGCAGCTTAATGGCGGGGGGCTCCTACAATGAGCAGTTCTTC.